This TCR beta chain emerged from a study of Graves' ophthalmopathy and Graves' hyperthyroidism. Study outcomes and limitations: Most thyroid clonotypes with frequency above 0.001 were detected in blood too.

The CDR3 totals 17 residues. Germline values: CDR1 LNHDA, CDR2 SQIVND (reference sequence). V lost 4 bases to trimming and J lost 2 bases; unmatched junction nucleotides: 8. Amplified material comprised TCR beta CDR3 regions derived from RNA transcripts. Amplification began with first-round RT-PCR using HTBI primers, then second-round multiplex PCR was performed. TCRdb re-derived calls from the multiplex PCR reads in MiXCR, one entry per CDR3 protein. The sample has about 480,000 distinct CDR3 sequences; about 15% are singletons. This clonotype has at least ten counts. Its matching antigen is unknown. Sequencing was done on a sample of blood. The chain employs TRBV19 and TRBJ2-6, with 7 bases aligning to TRBD1. The sequence came from a woman in her 30s with Graves' ophthalmopathy. As DNA, the CDR3 is TGTGCCAGTAGTAGGGGGACAGTTACGCCTGGGGCCAACGTCCTGACTTTC. Protein product: CASSRGTVTPGANVLTF.